This T cell receptor (beta chain) appears in the sequencing data of a study of beta chain features in type 1 diabetes. Study summary: Examined across all samples were over 85 million sorted cells. General observations from the study: TCRB CDR3s were moderately but significantly shorter in Type 1 diabetes patients in all four CD4+ subsets.

Sorting based on CD45RO/CCR7/CD25/CD127/CD95/CD27 separated CD4+ naive, central memory, regulatory and stem cell-like memory cells. To note about this clone: What it binds is unknown.

Reverse transcription of all isolated RNA meant that expressed TCRB transcripts were sequenced. The data were produced by immunoSEQ multiplex PCR, yet TCRdb's version contains in-frame clones alone and is incomplete. The sample shows about 660,000 clones, over 12% of them seen only once. The sequence was collected from a young man with type 1 diabetes. The specimen was naive CD4+ T cells from blood.

The CDR3 bases are TGTGCCAGCAGCTTAGCCGGTGCGGGATCGTTAGGGTACGAGCAGTACTTC. Protein sequence: CASSLAGAGSLGYEQYF. The chain has TRBV7-2 and TRBJ2-7; D might be TRBD2 (6 bases). V was trimmed by 0 bases and J by 4 bases, leaving 19 bases between them. Per the germline V gene, CDR1 is SGHTA and CDR2 is FQGNSA. This CDR3 region has 17 residues.